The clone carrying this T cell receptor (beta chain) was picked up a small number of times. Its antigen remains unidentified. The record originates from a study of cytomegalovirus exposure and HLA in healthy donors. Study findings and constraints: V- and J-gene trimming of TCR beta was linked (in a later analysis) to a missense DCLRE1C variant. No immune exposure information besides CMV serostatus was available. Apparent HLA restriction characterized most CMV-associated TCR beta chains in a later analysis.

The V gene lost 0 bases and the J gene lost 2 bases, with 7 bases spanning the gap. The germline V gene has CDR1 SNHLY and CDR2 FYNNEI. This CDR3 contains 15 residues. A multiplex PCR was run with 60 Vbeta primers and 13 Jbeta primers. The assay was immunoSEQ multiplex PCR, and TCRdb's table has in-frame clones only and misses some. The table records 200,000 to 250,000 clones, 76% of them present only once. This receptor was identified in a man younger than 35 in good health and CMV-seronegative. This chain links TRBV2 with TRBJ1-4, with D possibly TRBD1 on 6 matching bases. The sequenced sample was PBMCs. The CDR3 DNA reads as TGTGCCAGCAGTGAAGCAACAGGGACTAATGAAAAACTGTTTTTT. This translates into CASSEATGTNEKLFF.